The entry that follows covers one TCR beta chain sequence. No antigen is known for it. Other DNA sequences in the same sample also yield this CDR3. The data belong to a study of shared clonotypes between healthy human individuals. Investigators spread the genomic DNA of each subset evenly over several immunoSEQ plates. Sequenced by immunoSEQ multiplex PCR; TCRdb stores in-frame clones only, minus some. Altogether about 2.3 million clones are present, around 90% being singletons, with the ten largest covering approximately 0.41%. Points from the study as a whole: Naive CD4 clonotype sharing across four donors was 4% to 5%. Non-shared clonotypes were found to have lower generation probabilities than the clonotypes that were shared by all four of the sorted-subset donors.

Sequencing was performed on naive CD4+ T cells from PBMCs. Subset of the sample: CD45RA+ positively selected. This clonotype was sampled from a man aged 18-30 years in good health. Some clones in this sample may be carry-over from other donors' samples.

CDR3 region: CASRRDRDNEQFF. CDR3 coding DNA: TGTGCCAGCAGGCGGGACAGGGACAATGAGCAGTTCTTC. The chain recombines TRBV6-5 with TRBJ2-1; TRBD1 matches at 9 bases. With 6 bases clipped from V and 5 bases from J, the junction kept 2 bases outside the gene matches. Germline lookup yields CDR1 MNHEY and CDR2 SVGAGI. The length of the CDR3 is 13 residues.